The clone carrying this T cell receptor beta chain showed up many times. Antigen: not known. The sample is drawn from a study of T-cell reconstitution after alpha-beta-depleted transplantation in children. Points from the study as a whole: After transplant, high TCRbeta diversity at day 60 in some patients arose from surviving recipient T cells and thymic progenitors. The study reportedly traced alpha-beta T cells about two months after transplant to several hundred expanded graft clones. The main origin of T-cell counts and diversity one year after transplant was newly produced T cells.

Trimming shortened V by 8 bases and J by 6 bases, and 14 bases separated the two germline ends. CDR3 length equals 14 residues. Germline V gene lookup returns CDR1 MDHEN and CDR2 SYDVKM. The authors prepared the TCRbeta library with unique molecular identifiers. Each CDR3 protein is one row after TCRdb ran MiXCR on the PCR reads. The sample contains about 200,000 distinct CDR3 sequences, 6.6% of which appear only once. The input for sequencing was PBMCs, taken before TCRalphabeta/CD19-depleted stem cell transplant. This clonotype was sampled from a boy aged 2-15 years with acute lymphoblastic leukemia, due to receive a stem cell transplant. The genes are TRBV28 and TRBJ1-6; D possibly corresponds to TRBD1 (6 bases). CDR3 DNA sequence: TGTGCCAGCCTTACAGGGTTCAGTAATTCACCCCTCCACTTT. Translating gives CASLTGFSNSPLHF.